The 2 T cell receptor beta chains reported below all come from one sample, sequenced in a study of T cell changes during pregnancy in multiple sclerosis (dated by TCRdb to the late 2010s). Libraries were built with the immunoSEQ multiplex PCR assay. TCRdb took this table from immuneACCESS and kept in-frame rearrangements with V and J called. Such tables lack part of the clones; where checked against another copy, unresolved V genes explain under half of the gap, and the rest is unexplained. Across this sample there are some 37,000 clones, with about 93% seen only once. Under 0.45% of the sample is in the top ten clones. This specimen was CD4+ T cells from peripheral blood mononuclear cells, taken after pregnancy. The receptors were sampled from a female donor in good health, enrolled as a control in a pregnancy study.

Only one count was recorded for this clone. The CDR3 region is CASRKERGAFSEQFF. The CDR3 DNA reads TGTGCCAGCAGAAAGGAGCGGGGGGCTTTTTCTGAGCAGTTCTTC. This chain connects TRBV6-5 to TRBJ2-1, with 9 bases identical to TRBD2. CDR3 length equals 15 residues. The V gene end was trimmed by 6 bases and the J gene end by 9 bases; junction bases not matched to a gene: 12. The germline V gene encodes CDR1 MNHEY and CDR2 SVGAGI.

The rearrangement joins TRBV28 to TRBJ2-3, with D perhaps TRBD2 (6 bases). With 7 bases removed from V and 2 bases from J, the gap between germline ends came to 13 bases. The CDR3 sequence is 14 residues long. CDR1 and CDR2 from the germline V gene are MDHEN and SYDVKM. The CDR3 reads CASTRGLLTDTQYF. CDR3 in DNA: TGTGCCAGCACTAGGGGACTCCTCACAGATACGCAGTATTTT.